The next 21 T cell receptor beta chains were all read from a single sample in a study of cytomegalovirus exposure and HLA in healthy donors. The PCR used 60 Vbeta and 13 Jbeta primers. Sequencing used immunoSEQ multiplex PCR; TCRdb keeps in-frame clones, though not all of them. The top ten hold approximately 2% of the sample, which has about 150,000 clones, 70% to 80% seen once. The sequenced material came from PBMCs. These TCRs come from a female donor in good health and CMV-seropositive.

The DNA for the CDR3 is TGTGCCAGCAGCTTAGCGTATCCCAACTATGGCTACACCTTC. It is translated as CASSLAYPNYGYTF. The chain recombines TRBV11-1 with TRBJ1-2; D ambiguous. Germline V gene lookup returns CDR1 SGHAT and CDR2 FQDESV (reference sequence). The CDR3 has 14 amino acids. V lost 0 bases, J lost 2 bases, and 7 bases lay in between.

The J gene is TRBJ2-7, the V gene TRBV10-1, with D perhaps TRBD2 (5 bases). This CDR3 has 14 residues. Per germline, CDR1 WNHNN and CDR2 SYGVQD (reference sequence). With 1 base removed from V and 0 bases from J, the gap between germline ends came to 7 bases. The CDR3 loop reads CASSEYGSSYEQYF. CDR3 coding DNA: TGCGCCAGCAGTGAGTATGGGAGCTCCTACGAGCAGTACTTC.

This clone was picked up one time. This chain connects TRBV5-8 to TRBJ2-3; 9 bases align to TRBD2. This CDR3 is 15 amino acids long. The V segment lost 7 bases and the J segment 3 bases; nucleotides outside the gene matches: 9. Per germline, CDR1 SGHTS and CDR2 YDEGEE. CDR3 amino acids: CASGGGALITDTQYF. CDR3 in DNA: TGTGCCAGCGGCGGGGGGGCCTTGATAACAGATACGCAGTATTTT.

The CDR3 DNA is TGCGCCAGCAGCTTGGGACAGGGGAGGGACTATGGCTACACCTTC. Protein product: CASSLGQGRDYGYTF. This chain links TRBV5-1 with TRBJ1-2; 8 bases line up with TRBD1. V shed 0 bases, J shed 3 bases, and the junction held 4 bases outside the gene matches. The CDR3 is 15 amino acids. Germline V gene data show CDR1 as SGHRS and CDR2 as YFSETQ.

DNA for the CDR3: TGTGCCACCAGGCGGGGCCCCAATGAAAAACTGTTTTTT. This codes for CATRRGPNEKLFF. The chain combines TRBV15 with TRBJ1-4; possible D gene TRBD1, 5 bases. Trimming took off 6 bases at V and 5 bases at J, with 10 bases between the two ends. The CDR3 has 13 amino acids. Looked up from germline, CDR1 is LNHNV and CDR2 is YYDKDF (reference sequence).

The chain has TRBV7-9 and TRBJ2-2; 10 bases are a match to TRBD1. The CDR3 is 15 residues long. Looked up from germline, CDR1 is SEHNR and CDR2 is FQNEAQ (reference sequence). Trimming took 3 bases from V and 5 from J; bases not matched to a gene: 3. The CDR3 loop is CASSLGTGETGELFF. CDR3 nucleotides: TGTGCCAGCAGCTTGGGGACAGGGGAAACCGGGGAGCTGTTTTTT.

This chain connects TRBV5-1 to TRBJ2-1; TRBD1 matches at 11 bases. Germline values: CDR1 SGHRS, CDR2 YFSETQ. V dropped 2 bases and J dropped 3; count of bases not matched to a gene: 7. This CDR3 contains 17 residues. CDR3 loop: CASSFPPGTGGYNEQFF. CDR3 coding DNA: TGCGCCAGCAGCTTTCCTCCCGGGACAGGGGGCTACAATGAGCAGTTCTTC.

This clone came up once. This sequence joins TRBV27 and TRBJ1-5, with a weak D call TRBD1 (5 bases). Looked up from germline, CDR1 is MNHEY and CDR2 is SMNVEV (reference sequence). CDR3 length equals 15 residues. Trimming took 0 bases from V and 2 from J, leaving 8 bases between them. This CDR3 is CASSLSSRGNQPQHF. The CDR3 nucleotides are TGTGCCAGCAGTTTATCGAGCAGGGGCAATCAGCCCCAGCATTTT.

This chain uses TRBV28 with TRBJ2-3; no clear D gene. The germline V gene has CDR1 MDHEN and CDR2 SYDVKM. Trimming took off 6 bases at V and 6 bases at J, with 19 bases between the two ends. The length of the CDR3 is 15 residues. The CDR3 here is CASRGPDTVPDTQYF. DNA of the CDR3: TGTGCCAGCAGAGGTCCTGACACGGTCCCCGATACGCAGTATTTT.

This chain links TRBV30 with TRBJ2-3, with 10 bases matching TRBD2. J gave up 1 base and V 0 bases, and 4 bases lay outside the gene matches. This CDR3 has 16 amino acids. Germline V gene sequence: CDR1 GTSNPN, CDR2 SVGIG (reference sequence). CDR3 DNA sequence: TGTGCCTGGAGTGTAAGACTAGCGGGCGGCACAGATACGCAGTATTTT. Translated: CAWSVRLAGGTDTQYF.

The rearrangement uses TRBV4-2 and TRBJ2-1; a weak D match, TRBD2 (6 bases). V lost 1 base and J lost 7, with 11 bases in between. The CDR3 extends over 14 amino acids. CDR1 is LGHNA, CDR2 YNFKEQ, per germline. CDR3 nucleotides: TGTGCCAGCAGCCAAGCGCGGGGTAAAAATGAGCAGTTCTTC. It codes for CASSQARGKNEQFF.

This clone was observed a few times. The chain joins TRBV10-3 to TRBJ2-1, with 8 nucleotides matching TRBD2. The CDR3 has 15 amino acids. Germline V gives CDR1 ENHRY, CDR2 SYGVKD. V shed 4 bases, J shed 0 bases, and the junction held 2 bases outside the gene matches. This chain's CDR3 is CAISVSGSSYNEQFF. The CDR3 DNA is TGTGCCATCAGTGTGAGCGGGAGCTCCTACAATGAGCAGTTCTTC.

This sequence joins TRBV19 and TRBJ1-3, with D unclear. The V gene lost 2 bases and the J gene lost 4 bases, with 3 bases spanning the gap. Germline-derived CDR1 and CDR2 are LNHDA and SQIVND (reference sequence). The CDR3 consists of 12 residues. CDR3 loop: CASSIQGNTIYF. Written as DNA, the CDR3 is TGTGCCAGTAGTATACAGGGAAACACCATATATTTT.

In its sample, this clone was seen once. The V call is TRBV6-6, the J call TRBJ2-1; TRBD2 matches at 11 bases. This CDR3 comprises 16 residues. J lost 0 bases, V lost 5 bases, and 3 bases had no gene match. Germline values: CDR1 MNHNY, CDR2 SVGAGI (reference sequence). The CDR3 loop is CASSQTSGISYNEQFF. The CDR3 coding sequence is TGTGCCAGCAGTCAGACTAGCGGGATCTCCTACAATGAGCAGTTCTTC.

The V gene is TRBV6-1, the J gene TRBJ1-3; D is unresolved. V was cut by 3 bases and J by 0 bases, with 9 bases left in between. There are 15 residues in the CDR3. The germline CDR1 and CDR2 sequences are MNHNS and SASEGT. CDR3 sequence (DNA): TGTGCCAGCAGTGAGAGGCTAAGCTCTGGAAACACCATATATTTT. Translated, it gives CASSERLSSGNTIYF.

This clone was observed a single time. This chain links TRBV29-1 with TRBJ2-5; 10 nucleotides match TRBD1. V lost 1 base, J lost 5 bases, and 16 bases stayed unmatched. The CDR3 covers 18 residues. Germline V gene data show CDR1 as SQVTM and CDR2 as ANQGSEA. Written as DNA, the CDR3 is TGCAGCGTTGAAGCCTACCACTATGACAGGGGGCTAGGTGAGACCCAGTACTTC. Translating gives CSVEAYHYDRGLGETQYF.

The rearrangement links TRBV6-6 to TRBJ2-1; 11 bases fit TRBD2. V was clipped by 5 bases and J by 4 bases; unmatched bases: 7. This CDR3 has 16 amino acids. Germline CDR1 MNHNY, CDR2 SVGAGI (reference sequence). CDR3 DNA sequence: TGTGCCAGCAGTCAGGGACTAGCGGAAAGATACAATGAGCAGTTCTTC. It specifies CASSQGLAERYNEQFF.

The CDR3 DNA reads as TGTGCCAGCAGTGAACATACAGGGGGTGGCACAGATACGCAGTATTTT. As protein: CASSEHTGGGTDTQYF. The chain combines TRBV6-4 with TRBJ2-3, with 8 bases lining up with TRBD1. CDR3 size: 16 residues. The ends lost 3 bases at V and 1 base at J; junction bases unmatched: 6. CDR1 and CDR2 from the germline V gene are MRHNA and SNTAGT.

This clone was seen just once. The chain uses TRBV5-8 and TRBJ2-7, with D unclear. The V end lost 2 bases, the J end lost 1 base, and 13 bases lay between the germline ends. Germline V CDR1 and CDR2: SGHTS, YDEGEE. The CDR3 totals 15 residues. The CDR3 is CASSLFRFPSYEQYF. DNA of the CDR3: TGTGCCAGCAGCTTATTCCGGTTTCCTTCCTACGAGCAGTACTTC.

The chain employs TRBV7-9 and TRBJ2-1, with TRBD1 matching over 10 bases. The CDR3 consists of 14 residues. The germline CDR1 and CDR2 sequences are SEHNR and FQNEAQ (reference sequence). After removal of 5 bases from V and 8 bases from J, the junction contained 6 bases not matched to a gene. In DNA, the CDR3 is TGTGCCAGCAGCGTGGGACAGGGGTGGGATGAGCAGTTCTTC. It specifies CASSVGQGWDEQFF.

The chain joins TRBV9 to TRBJ1-2, with a possible D match to TRBD1 (5 bases). V dropped 0 bases and J dropped 5 bases, with 11 bases sitting between them. The CDR3 spans 14 residues. From germline, CDR1 is SGDLS and CDR2 YYNGEE. For the CDR3, the DNA is TGTGCCAGCAGCGTAGGGGGGGGGAAGTATGGCTACACCTTC. This sequence encodes CASSVGGGKYGYTF.